Below are 21 T cell receptor beta chains sequenced from a single sample in a study of cytomegalovirus exposure and HLA in healthy donors. Using immunoSEQ multiplex PCR, the repertoire was profiled, and TCRdb retains in-frame clones only, with some absent. The sample records around 190,000 clones, 80% to 90% being singletons. Sequencing was carried out using PBMCs. Receptors originate from a woman aged 30 to 39 in good health and CMV-seronegative.

This clone was seen a single time. This chain links TRBV5-8 with TRBJ2-2; TRBD2 is a possible D gene (5 bases). Germline assignment: CDR1 SGHTS and CDR2 YDEGEE. The CDR3 is 14 amino acids. Between the trimmed V and J ends, which lost 1 base and 7 bases, there was a span of 11 bases. The CDR3 bases are TGTGCCAGCAGCTTGATAGAGAGGGACGGGGAGCTGTTTTTT. Encoded protein: CASSLIERDGELFF.

The V gene is TRBV10-1, the J gene TRBJ2-7, with D unresolved. CDR3 length: 14 residues. With 6 bases removed from V and 0 bases from J, the gap between germline ends came to 12 bases. From germline, CDR1 is WNHNN and CDR2 SYGVQD (reference sequence). CDR3 nucleotides: TGCGCCAGCAGCCCCGAGGAAAGCTCCTACGAGCAGTACTTC. The encoded protein is CASSPEESSYEQYF.

This clone has just one count. The chain has TRBV5-8 and TRBJ2-3; no reliable D call. The CDR3 loop spans 12 amino acids. Trimming removed 4 bases at V and 5 bases at J, with 8 bases between. The germline gives CDR1 SGHTS, CDR2 YDEGEE. The CDR3 coding sequence is TGTGCCAGCAGCCAGGCCCGAGATACGCAGTATTTT. Encoded protein: CASSQARDTQYF.

In the case of this clone: In the same sample, other DNA sequences code for this CDR3. The chain combines TRBV30 with TRBJ1-1, with D maybe TRBD1 (5 bases). V was cut by 1 base and J by 4 bases, with 10 bases left in between. Germline lookup yields CDR1 GTSNPN and CDR2 SVGIG (reference sequence). This CDR3 comprises 13 residues. For the CDR3, the DNA is TGTGCCTGGAGTGGGCAGGGTGGCACTGAAGCTTTCTTT. It translates to CAWSGQGGTEAFF.

This chain links TRBV28 with TRBJ2-7, with TRBD1 matching 8 bases. With 6 bases clipped from V and 0 bases from J, the junction kept 10 bases outside the gene matches. From germline, CDR1 is MDHEN and CDR2 SYDVKM. CDR3 length: 16 amino acids. The CDR3 nucleotides are TGTGCCAGCAGGCCTTCGGGACAGGCCACCTCCTACGAGCAGTACTTC. Its protein is CASRPSGQATSYEQYF.

In the case of this clone: Other nucleotide sequences from this sample produce the same CDR3. V gene TRBV5-1 combines with J gene TRBJ2-7; 10 nucleotides align to TRBD1. Unmatched junction bases numbered 4, after V lost 0 bases and J lost 7 bases. Germline CDR1 SGHRS, CDR2 YFSETQ. The CDR3 has 14 amino acids. The CDR3 loop is CASSLGQGANEQYF. CDR3 nucleotides: TGCGCCAGCAGCTTGGGACAGGGGGCTAATGAGCAGTACTTC.

The rearrangement uses TRBV6-5 and TRBJ2-5; 11 nucleotides align to TRBD2. The V segment lost 4 bases and the J segment 1 base; nucleotides outside the gene matches: 2. Germline V gene lookup returns CDR1 MNHEY and CDR2 SVGAGI. This CDR3 contains 15 residues. The CDR3 region is CASSFGTSGQETQYF. For the CDR3, the DNA is TGTGCCAGCAGTTTCGGGACTAGCGGCCAAGAGACCCAGTACTTC.

This clone occurred once. The V and J genes are TRBV6-1 and TRBJ2-3; 10 nucleotides agree with TRBD1. Per germline, CDR1 MNHNS and CDR2 SASEGT. V lost 4 bases to trimming and J lost 2 bases; unmatched junction nucleotides: 6. The CDR3 runs to 16 residues. CDR3 region: CASSGQGASSTDTQYF. The CDR3 DNA is TGTGCCAGCAGTGGACAGGGGGCGAGCTCCACAGATACGCAGTATTTT.

The chain couples TRBV5-6 to TRBJ2-3; TRBD1 matches at 10 bases. J was trimmed by 7 bases and V by 2 bases; bases with no gene match: 7. This CDR3 spans 15 amino acids. Germline CDR1 SGHDT, CDR2 YYEEEE. CDR3 DNA sequence: TGTGCCAGCAGCTTTGAGACAGGGGGCTGGAATACGCAGTATTTT. This gives the protein CASSFETGGWNTQYF.

The chain links TRBV7-9 to TRBJ2-5; 8 nucleotides align to TRBD2. Looked up from germline, CDR1 is SEHNR and CDR2 is FQNEAQ (reference sequence). The CDR3 has 17 residues. V lost 2 bases and J lost 2; bases outside the gene matches: 10. In DNA, the CDR3 is TGTGCCAGCAGCTTAAGGTTTGGGACTAGGGATCAAGAGACCCAGTACTTC. Amino acids: CASSLRFGTRDQETQYF.

This clone was observed a single time. The chain joins TRBV18 to TRBJ2-2; no reliable D call. Germline V gene lookup returns CDR1 KGHSH and CDR2 LQKENI. CDR3 size: 13 residues. V was shortened by 3 bases and J by 0 bases, with 2 bases between the two germline ends. In nucleotides, the CDR3 is TGTGCCAGCTCACCCGCGAACACCGGGGAGCTGTTTTTT. This gives the protein CASSPANTGELFF. Supplemented by reference TRBV18 and TRBJ2-2, the full variable domain reads NAGVMQNPRHLVRRRGQEARLRCSPMKGHSHVYWYRQLPEEGLKFMVYLQKENIIDESGMPKERFSAEFPKEGPSILRIQQVVRGDSAAYFCASSPANTGELFFGEGSRLTVL.

The V call is TRBV2, the J call TRBJ2-7, with no clear D. Germline values: CDR1 SNHLY, CDR2 FYNNEI. The CDR3 length is 12 residues. V was shortened by 6 bases and J by 6 bases, with 12 bases between the two germline ends. The CDR3 loop reads CASSPPSFEQYF. The CDR3 DNA is TGTGCCAGCAGCCCCCCGTCGTTCGAGCAGTACTTC.

This clone was recorded once. The chain employs TRBV9 and TRBJ2-5; 11 bases are a match to TRBD2. The trim removed 0 bases at V and 5 bases at J, leaving 9 bases unmatched. This CDR3 has 17 residues. CDR1 is SGDLS and CDR2 is YYNGEE in the germline V gene. CDR3 nucleotide sequence: TGTGCCAGCAGCGTAGGGGTAGCGGGGGGGCCCGGGGAGACCCAGTACTTC. Residues: CASSVGVAGGPGETQYF.

The chain carries TRBV7-2 and TRBJ1-2, with D maybe TRBD1 (6 bases). Germline CDR1 SGHTA, CDR2 FQGNSA. The CDR3 loop spans 13 amino acids. V was shortened by 1 base and J by 8 bases, with 11 bases between the two germline ends. The CDR3 coding sequence is TGTGCCAGCAGCTTAGTGGCAGGGGACGGCTACACCTTC. It translates to CASSLVAGDGYTF.

The J gene is TRBJ1-1, the V gene TRBV19; the match to TRBD1 covers 7 bases. The CDR3 totals 16 residues. Germline V gene data show CDR1 as LNHDA and CDR2 as SQIVND (reference sequence). V lost 3 bases to trimming and J lost 1 base; unmatched junction nucleotides: 8. As DNA, the CDR3 is TGTGCCAGTAGTATTGGGTACAGGGGTTGGAACACTGAAGCTTTCTTT. Translation: CASSIGYRGWNTEAFF. The variable domain in full, with the rest retrieved from reference TRBV19 and TRBJ1-1, is DGGITQSPKYLFRKEGQNVTLSCEQNLNHDAMYWYRQDPGQGLRLIYYSQIVNDFQKGDIAEGYSVSREKKESFPLTVTSAQKNPTAFYLCASSIGYRGWNTEAFFGQGTRLTVV.

The V gene is TRBV15, the J gene TRBJ1-4, with a possible D match to TRBD1 (6 bases). Germline CDR1 reads LNHNV; CDR2 reads YYDKDF (reference sequence). Trimming took 2 bases from V and 2 from J, leaving 18 bases between them. This CDR3 contains 18 residues. CDR3 nucleotide sequence: TGTGCCACCAGCAGATTAATAGTCGATGGACAGACTAATGAAAAACTGTTTTTT. This translates into CATSRLIVDGQTNEKLFF.

The rearrangement links TRBV18 to TRBJ2-5; 10 positions agree with TRBD2. Losses at the gene ends were 3 bases for V and 5 bases for J; bases not matched to a gene: 9. This CDR3 is 16 amino acids long. The germline V gene has CDR1 KGHSH and CDR2 LQKENI. CDR3 coding DNA: TGTGCCAGCTCACCTCCAAGCGGGGGGGCGAGGGAGACCCAGTACTTC. Its protein is CASSPPSGGARETQYF.

V and J are TRBV27 and TRBJ1-2; TRBD1 agrees at 10 bases. Germline trimming cut 7 bases from V and 1 base from J; bases unmatched to any gene: 3. This CDR3 is 14 amino acids long. Germline V gives CDR1 MNHEY, CDR2 SMNVEV (reference sequence). CDR3 sequence reads: CASKDRGNNYGYTF. The CDR3 nucleotides are TGTGCCAGCAAGGACAGGGGGAATAACTATGGCTACACCTTC.

This rearrangement joins TRBV11-2 to TRBJ1-6, with D uncertain. Per the germline V gene, CDR1 is SGHAT and CDR2 is FQNNGV. The V and J ends lost 5 bases and 3 bases respectively, with 20 bases between them. There are 18 residues in the CDR3. CDR3 sequence (DNA): TGTGCCAGCAGCCCAAAGAGGCCTTTTTACGGCTATAATTCACCCCTCCACTTT. Residues: CASSPKRPFYGYNSPLHF.

The chain is built from TRBV9 and TRBJ2-7; 14 nucleotides align to TRBD2. The CDR3 length is 18 residues. Germline CDR1 is SGDLS and CDR2 is YYNGEE. V was pared by 4 bases and J by 2 bases, with 11 bases of the junction left unmatched. The CDR3 sequence: CASSPGLAGGFFTYEQYF. The CDR3 DNA sequence: TGTGCCAGCAGCCCTGGACTAGCGGGAGGTTTTTTTACCTACGAGCAGTACTTC.

This clone showed up just once. This chain uses TRBV27 with TRBJ1-2; 10 bases are a match to TRBD1. After removal of 6 bases from V and 0 bases from J, the junction contained 19 bases not matched to a gene. This CDR3 comprises 20 residues. The germline V gene encodes CDR1 MNHEY and CDR2 SMNVEV (reference sequence). The CDR3 reads CASSPDRGRGGISANYGYTF. The CDR3 bases are TGTGCCAGCAGCCCAGACAGGGGGCGGGGTGGCATCTCAGCTAACTATGGCTACACCTTC.